This T cell receptor beta chain was captured in a study of T cell repertoires in cytomegalovirus infection. Overall study: Public TCR beta signatures marked donors with CMV infection and the matching HLA.

Study-wide results and limits: HLA-C-restricted, CMV-specific TCR beta clonotypes were dominant ex vivo. Totalled public TCR beta family frequency picked out people who carried CMV plus the relevant HLA.

Comment on this clonotype: Its antigen is not identified.

Using its own MiXCR run on the reads, TCRdb lists one record per CDR3 protein. Here the sample spans almost 500,000 distinct CDR3 sequences, approximately 11% being singletons. What was sequenced was PBMCs. The receptor was isolated from a human donor in good health (CMV status not recorded). Some clones in this sample may be carry-over from other donors' samples.

The CDR3 bases are TGTGCCAGCAGCTTAGGTTTGGGAAGGGCGGAGCTCTACGAGCAGTACTTC. Translation: CASSLGLGRAELYEQYF. The chain recombines TRBV7-9 with TRBJ2-7; D remains ambiguous. The CDR3 is 17 residues long. Trimming pared 1 base from V and 3 bases from J, leaving 19 bases between. Germline-derived CDR1 and CDR2 are SEHNR and FQNEAQ (reference sequence).